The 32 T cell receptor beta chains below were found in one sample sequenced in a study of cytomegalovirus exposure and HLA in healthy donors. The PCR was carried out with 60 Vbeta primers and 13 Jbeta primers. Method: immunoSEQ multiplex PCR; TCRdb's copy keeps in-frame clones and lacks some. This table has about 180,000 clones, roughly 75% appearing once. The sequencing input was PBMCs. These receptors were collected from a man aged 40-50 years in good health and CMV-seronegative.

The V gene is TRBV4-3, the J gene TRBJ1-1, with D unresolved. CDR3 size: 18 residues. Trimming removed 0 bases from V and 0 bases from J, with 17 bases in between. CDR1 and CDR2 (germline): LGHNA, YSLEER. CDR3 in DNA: TGCGCCAGCAGCCAAGATAGGCAGGTTATGGTATTGAACACTGAAGCTTTCTTT. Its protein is CASSQDRQVMVLNTEAFF.

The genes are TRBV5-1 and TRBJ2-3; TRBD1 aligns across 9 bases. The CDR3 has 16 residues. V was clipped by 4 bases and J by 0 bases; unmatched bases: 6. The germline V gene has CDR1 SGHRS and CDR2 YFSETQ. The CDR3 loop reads CASSLSGTGSTDTQYF. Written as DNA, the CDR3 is TGCGCCAGCAGCCTCTCCGGGACAGGGAGCACAGATACGCAGTATTTT.

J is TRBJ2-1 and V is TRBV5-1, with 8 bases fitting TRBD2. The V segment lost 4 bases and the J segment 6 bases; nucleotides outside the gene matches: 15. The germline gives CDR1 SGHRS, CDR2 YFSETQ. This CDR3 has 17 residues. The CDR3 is CASSISGGRISGNEQFF. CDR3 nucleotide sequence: TGCGCCAGCAGCATTTCGGGGGGGCGAATTTCGGGCAATGAGCAGTTCTTC.

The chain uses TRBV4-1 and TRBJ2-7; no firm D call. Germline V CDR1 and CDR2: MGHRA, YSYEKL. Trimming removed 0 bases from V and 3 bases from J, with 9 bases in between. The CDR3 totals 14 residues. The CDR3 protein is CASSQELVVYEQYF. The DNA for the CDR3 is TGCGCCAGCAGCCAAGAACTCGTCGTCTACGAGCAGTACTTC.

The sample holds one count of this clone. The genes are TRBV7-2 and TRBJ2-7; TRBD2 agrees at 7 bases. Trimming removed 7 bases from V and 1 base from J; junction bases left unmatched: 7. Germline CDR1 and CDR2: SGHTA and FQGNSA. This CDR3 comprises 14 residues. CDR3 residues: CASNWGGASYEQYF. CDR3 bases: TGTGCCAGCAATTGGGGGGGAGCTTCCTACGAGCAGTACTTC. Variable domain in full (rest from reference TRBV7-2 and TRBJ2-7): GAGVSQSPSNKVTEKGKDVELRCDPISGHTALYWYRQSLGQGLEFLIYFQGNSAPDKSGLPSDRFSAERTGGSVSTLTIQRTQQEDSAVYLCASNWGGASYEQYFGPGTRLTVT.

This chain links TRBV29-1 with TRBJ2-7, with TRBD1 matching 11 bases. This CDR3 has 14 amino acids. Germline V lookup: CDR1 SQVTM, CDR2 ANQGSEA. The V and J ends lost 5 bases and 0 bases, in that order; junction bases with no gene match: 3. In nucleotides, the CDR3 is TGCAGCGTTTCCGGGACAGGGGGCTCCTACGAGCAGTACTTC. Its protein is CSVSGTGGSYEQYF.

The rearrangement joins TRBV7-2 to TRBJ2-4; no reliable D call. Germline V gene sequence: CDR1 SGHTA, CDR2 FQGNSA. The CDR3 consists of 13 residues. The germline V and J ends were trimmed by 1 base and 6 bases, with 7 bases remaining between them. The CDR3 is CASSLDVRNIQYF. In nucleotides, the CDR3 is TGTGCCAGCAGCTTAGATGTCAGAAACATTCAGTACTTC. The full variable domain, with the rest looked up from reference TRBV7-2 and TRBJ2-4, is GAGVSQSPSNKVTEKGKDVELRCDPISGHTALYWYRQSLGQGLEFLIYFQGNSAPDKSGLPSDRFSAERTGGSVSTLTIQRTQQEDSAVYLCASSLDVRNIQYFGAGTRLSVL.

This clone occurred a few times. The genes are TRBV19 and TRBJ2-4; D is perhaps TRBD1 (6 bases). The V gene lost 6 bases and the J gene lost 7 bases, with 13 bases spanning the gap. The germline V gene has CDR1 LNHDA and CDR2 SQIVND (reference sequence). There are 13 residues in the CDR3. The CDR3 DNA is TGTGCCAGTAGAGGACAGAAGGGGAACATTCAGTACTTC. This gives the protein CASRGQKGNIQYF.

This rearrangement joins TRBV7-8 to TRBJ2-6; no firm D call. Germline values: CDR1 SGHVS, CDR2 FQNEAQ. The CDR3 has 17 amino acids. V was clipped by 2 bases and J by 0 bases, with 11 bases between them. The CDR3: CASSLQMHSSGANVLTF. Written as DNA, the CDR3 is TGTGCCAGCAGCTTACAAATGCACAGCTCTGGGGCCAACGTCCTGACTTTC.

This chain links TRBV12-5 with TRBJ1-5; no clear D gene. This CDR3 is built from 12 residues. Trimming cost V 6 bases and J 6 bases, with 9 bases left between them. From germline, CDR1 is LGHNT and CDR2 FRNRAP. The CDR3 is CASGNGGQPQHF. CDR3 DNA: TGTGCTAGTGGGAATGGAGGTCAGCCCCAGCATTTT.

CDR3 loop: CASSFYRQGNQPQHF. CDR3 DNA: TGTGCCAGCAGCTTTTATCGGCAGGGCAATCAGCCCCAGCATTTT. The chain combines TRBV5-5 with TRBJ1-5, with no clear D. Germline-derived CDR1 and CDR2 are SGHKS and YYEKEE (reference sequence). The CDR3 length is 15 residues. Trimming took off 2 bases at V and 2 bases at J, with 11 bases between the two ends.

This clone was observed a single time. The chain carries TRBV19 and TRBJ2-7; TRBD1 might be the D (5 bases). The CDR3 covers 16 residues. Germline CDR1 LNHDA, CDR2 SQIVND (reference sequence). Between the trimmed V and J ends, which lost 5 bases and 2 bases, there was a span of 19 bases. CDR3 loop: CASSPVGALPAYEQYF. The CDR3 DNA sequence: TGTGCCAGTAGTCCCGTAGGGGCTCTACCGGCCTACGAGCAGTACTTC.

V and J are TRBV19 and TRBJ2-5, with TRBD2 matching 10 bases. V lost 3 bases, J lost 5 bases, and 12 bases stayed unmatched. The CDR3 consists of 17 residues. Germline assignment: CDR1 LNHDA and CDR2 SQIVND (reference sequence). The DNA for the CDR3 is TGTGCCAGTAGTATTAGGGGCAGCGGGGGGGCCCTGGAGACCCAGTACTTC. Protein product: CASSIRGSGGALETQYF.

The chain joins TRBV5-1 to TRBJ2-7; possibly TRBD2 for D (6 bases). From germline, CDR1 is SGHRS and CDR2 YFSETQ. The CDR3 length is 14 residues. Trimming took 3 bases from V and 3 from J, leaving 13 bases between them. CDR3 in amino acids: CASSSGTSLYEQYF. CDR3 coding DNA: TGCGCCAGCAGCTCCGGGACTTCCCTCTACGAGCAGTACTTC.

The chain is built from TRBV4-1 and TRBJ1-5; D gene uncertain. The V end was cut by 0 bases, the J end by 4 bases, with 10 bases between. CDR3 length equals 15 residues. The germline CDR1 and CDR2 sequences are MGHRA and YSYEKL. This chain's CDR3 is CASSQDSVRNQPQHF. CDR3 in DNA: TGCGCCAGCAGCCAAGATTCGGTTAGAAATCAGCCCCAGCATTTT.

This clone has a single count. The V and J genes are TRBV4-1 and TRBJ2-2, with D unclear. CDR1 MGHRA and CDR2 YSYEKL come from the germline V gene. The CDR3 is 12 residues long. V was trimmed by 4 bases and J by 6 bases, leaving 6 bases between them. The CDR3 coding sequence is TGCGCCAGCAGCCTTGGCCCCGGGGAGCTGTTTTTT. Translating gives CASSLGPGELFF.

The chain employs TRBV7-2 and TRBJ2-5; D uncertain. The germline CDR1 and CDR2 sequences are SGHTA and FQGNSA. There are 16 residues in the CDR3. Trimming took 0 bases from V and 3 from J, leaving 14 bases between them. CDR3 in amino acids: CASSLALTALEETQYF. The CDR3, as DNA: TGTGCCAGCAGCTTAGCGCTAACCGCCCTCGAAGAGACCCAGTACTTC.

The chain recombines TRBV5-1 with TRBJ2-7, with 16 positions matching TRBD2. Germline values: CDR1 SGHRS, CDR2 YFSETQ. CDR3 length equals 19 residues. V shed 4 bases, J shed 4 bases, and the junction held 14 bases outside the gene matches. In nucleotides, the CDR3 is TGCGCCAGCAGCCGGGGCTCGGGACTAGCGGGGGGGCTCTTGTACGAGCAGTACTTC. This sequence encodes CASSRGSGLAGGLLYEQYF.

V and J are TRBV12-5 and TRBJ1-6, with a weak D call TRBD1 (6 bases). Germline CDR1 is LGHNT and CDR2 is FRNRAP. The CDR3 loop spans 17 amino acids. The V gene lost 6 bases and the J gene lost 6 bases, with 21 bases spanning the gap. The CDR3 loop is CASGSTGQKRGNSPLHF. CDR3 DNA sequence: TGTGCTAGTGGCTCCACCGGACAGAAAAGAGGTAATTCACCCCTCCACTTT.

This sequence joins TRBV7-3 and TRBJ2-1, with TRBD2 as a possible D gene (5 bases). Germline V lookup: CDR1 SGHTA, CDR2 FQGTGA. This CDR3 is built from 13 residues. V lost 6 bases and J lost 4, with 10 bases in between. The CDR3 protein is CASSPQRYNEQFF. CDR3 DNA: TGTGCCAGCAGTCCTCAGCGGTACAATGAGCAGTTCTTC.

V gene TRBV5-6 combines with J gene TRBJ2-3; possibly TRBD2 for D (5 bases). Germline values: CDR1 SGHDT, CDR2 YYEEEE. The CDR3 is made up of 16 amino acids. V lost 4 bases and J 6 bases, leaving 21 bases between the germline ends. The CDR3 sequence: CASSPTSKSYSDTQYF. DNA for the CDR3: TGTGCCAGCAGCCCCACTAGTAAGAGCTATTCCGATACGCAGTATTTT.

CDR3 DNA: TGTGCCAGCGGGACGGGACAGGGGGATCAGCCCCAGCATTTT. Its protein is CASGTGQGDQPQHF. The chain is built from TRBV6-5 and TRBJ1-5; TRBD1 matches 11 bases. This CDR3 region has 14 residues. In germline, CDR1 is MNHEY, CDR2 SVGAGI. After removal of 8 bases from V and 5 bases from J, the junction contained 5 bases not matched to a gene.

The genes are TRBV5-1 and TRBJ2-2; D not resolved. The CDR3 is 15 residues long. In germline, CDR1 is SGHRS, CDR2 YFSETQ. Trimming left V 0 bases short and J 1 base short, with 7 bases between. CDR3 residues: CASSLAAGNTGELFF. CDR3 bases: TGCGCCAGCAGCTTGGCGGCAGGGAACACCGGGGAGCTGTTTTTT.

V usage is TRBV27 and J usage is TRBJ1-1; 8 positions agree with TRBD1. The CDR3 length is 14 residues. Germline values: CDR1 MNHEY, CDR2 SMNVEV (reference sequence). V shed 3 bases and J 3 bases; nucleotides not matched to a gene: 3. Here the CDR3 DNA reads TGTGCCAGCAGTTTGGACAGGGACGACACTGAAGCTTTCTTT. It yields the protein CASSLDRDDTEAFF.

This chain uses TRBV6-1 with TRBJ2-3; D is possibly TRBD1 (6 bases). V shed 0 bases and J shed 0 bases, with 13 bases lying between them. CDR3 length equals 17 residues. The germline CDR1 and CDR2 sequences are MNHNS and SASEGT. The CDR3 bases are TGTGCCAGCAGTGAAGCCCTCGGGACATTTAGCACAGATACGCAGTATTTT. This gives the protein CASSEALGTFSTDTQYF.

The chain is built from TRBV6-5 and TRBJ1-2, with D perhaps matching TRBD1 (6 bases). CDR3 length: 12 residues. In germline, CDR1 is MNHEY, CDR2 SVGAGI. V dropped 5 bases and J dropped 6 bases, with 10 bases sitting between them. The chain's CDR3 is CASSQGFHGYTF. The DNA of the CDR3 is TGTGCCAGCAGTCAGGGGTTCCATGGCTACACCTTC.

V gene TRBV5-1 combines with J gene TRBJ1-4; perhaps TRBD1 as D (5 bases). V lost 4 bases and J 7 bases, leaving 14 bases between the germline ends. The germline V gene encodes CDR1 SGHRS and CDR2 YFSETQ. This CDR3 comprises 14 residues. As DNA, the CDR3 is TGCGCCAGCAGCCAGGAAAGGGGAGGTGAAAAACTGTTTTTT. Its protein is CASSQERGGEKLFF.

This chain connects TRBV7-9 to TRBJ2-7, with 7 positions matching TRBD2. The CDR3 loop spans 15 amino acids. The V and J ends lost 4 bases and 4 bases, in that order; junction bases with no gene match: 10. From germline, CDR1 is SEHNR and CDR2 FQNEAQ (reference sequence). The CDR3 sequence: CASSSPREHGYEQYF. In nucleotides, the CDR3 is TGTGCCAGCAGCTCCCCGCGGGAGCACGGGTACGAGCAGTACTTC. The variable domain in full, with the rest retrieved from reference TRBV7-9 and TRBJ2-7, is DTGVSQNPRHKITKRGQNVTFRCDPISEHNRLYWYRQTLGQGPEFLTYFQNEAQLEKSRLLSDRFSAERPKGSFSTLEIQRTEQGDSAMYLCASSSPREHGYEQYFGPGTRLTVT.

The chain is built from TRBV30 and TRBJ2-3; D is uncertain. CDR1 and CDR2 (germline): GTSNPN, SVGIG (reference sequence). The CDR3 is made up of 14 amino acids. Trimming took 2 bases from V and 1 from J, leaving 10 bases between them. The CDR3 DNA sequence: TGTGCCTGGAGTCTCTCCCTAGGCACAGATACGCAGTATTTT. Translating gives CAWSLSLGTDTQYF.

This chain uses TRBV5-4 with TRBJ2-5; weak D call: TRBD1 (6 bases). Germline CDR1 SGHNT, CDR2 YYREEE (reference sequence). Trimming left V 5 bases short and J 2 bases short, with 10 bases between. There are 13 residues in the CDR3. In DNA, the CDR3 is TGTGCCAGCAGAGACAGGCTACAAGAGACCCAGTACTTC. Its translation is CASRDRLQETQYF.

The CDR3 bases are TGCGCCAGCAGCCAAGAATCGGTCCAGCCCCAGCATTTT. As protein: CASSQESVQPQHF. This chain joins TRBV4-1 and TRBJ1-5; D not certain. V was trimmed by 0 bases and J by 7 bases, leaving 7 bases between them. CDR3 length equals 13 residues. The germline gives CDR1 MGHRA, CDR2 YSYEKL.

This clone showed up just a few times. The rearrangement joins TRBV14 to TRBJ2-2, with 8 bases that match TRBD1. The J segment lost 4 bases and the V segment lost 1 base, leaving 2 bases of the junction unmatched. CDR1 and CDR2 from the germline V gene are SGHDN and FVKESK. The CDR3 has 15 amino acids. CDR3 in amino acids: CASSQVTGGTGELFF. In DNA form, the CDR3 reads TGTGCCAGCAGCCAAGTAACAGGGGGCACCGGGGAGCTGTTTTTT.